This is a list of T cell receptor beta chains from one sample in a study of blood T cell repertoires in COVID-19. Only in-frame clones appear in the TCRdb table, and some are missing; sequencing was by immunoSEQ multiplex PCR. This sample has 150,000 to 200,000 clones, with 80% to 90% found just once. Sequencing was performed on PBMCs or T cells enriched from blood (not recorded which). Receptors originate from a man aged 45-65 years who had recovered from COVID-19. Each CDR3 is given with its conserved first and last residue. Fields, in order: V gene, J gene, clone size, D gene, CDR3 DNA, CDR3 protein. The D gene is left open where the match is weak. Expanded clones are given a class, and other clones once, few, many or no size at all.

TRBV6-5	TRBJ1-6	NA	NA	TGTGCCAGCAGGCGTGGACAGAGCAGTAATTCACCCCTCCACTTT	CASRRGQSSNSPLHF
TRBV10-3	TRBJ2-5	NA	NA	TGTGCCATCAGTGAGTCGAGGAGGGAAGAGACCCAGTACTTC	CAISESRREETQYF
TRBV6-5	TRBJ2-7	NA	NA	TGTGCCAGCAGTTACAAACAATCGAACGAGCAGTACTTC	CASSYKQSNEQYF
TRBV19	TRBJ1-5	NA	TRBD1	TGTGCCAGTAGTGGAAGACAGGGACATCAGCCCCAGCATTTT	CASSGRQGHQPQHF
TRBV18	TRBJ2-3	NA	NA	TGTGCCAGCTCACCAGCCCCCTTGGTCGGAGAACAATACCCAGATACGCAGTATTTT	CASSPAPLVGEQYPDTQYF
TRBV5-4	TRBJ2-7	few	NA	TGTGCCAGCAGCTTGGGGGCAGGCGAGCAGTACTTC	CASSLGAGEQYF
TRBV5-6	TRBJ2-7	NA	TRBD1	TGTGCCAGCAGCCCGGACAGGACCTACGAGCAGTACTTC	CASSPDRTYEQYF
TRBV11-2	TRBJ2-7	NA	NA	TGTGCCAGCAGCCTAGCCAGGCGGGGAGACTACGAGCAGTACTTC	CASSLARRGDYEQYF
TRBV20-1	TRBJ2-3	once	NA	TGCAGTGCTAGTGCCGGGGCAGATACGCAGTATTTT	CSASAGADTQYF
TRBV19	TRBJ2-5	NA	NA	TGTGCCAGTAGTATTTCGGGATCGGAGACCCAGTACTTC	CASSISGSETQYF
TRBV10-1	TRBJ2-7	NA	TRBD1	TGCGCCAGCAGTGAGTCGACGCTTCGGACAGGACTTACCTACGAGCAGTACTTC	CASSESTLRTGLTYEQYF